The 5 T cell receptor beta chains in this list originate from one sample, sequenced in a study of blood T cell repertoires in COVID-19. Generated by immunoSEQ multiplex PCR, the TCRdb table keeps only in-frame clones and is missing some. The repertoire holds roughly 190,000 clones, with roughly 80% as singletons. Sequenced input: PBMCs or T cells enriched from blood (not recorded which). These TCRs come from a woman in her twenties or thirties who had recovered from COVID-19.

This chain connects TRBV11-2 to TRBJ2-2, with 7 bases matching TRBD2. CDR3 length: 15 amino acids. Per the germline V gene, CDR1 is SGHAT and CDR2 is FQNNGV. The junction had 6 bases not matched to a gene; V was cut back by 1 base and J by 7 bases. The CDR3 nucleotides read TGTGCCAGCAGCTTAGTGTTCGCGGGGGACGGGGAGCTGTTTTTT. Its translation: CASSLVFAGDGELFF.

This rearrangement joins TRBV3-1 (or the pseudogene TRBV3-2) to TRBJ2-4, with TRBD2 matching over 12 bases. The CDR3 has 19 residues. The trim removed 0 bases at V and 1 base at J, leaving 7 bases unmatched. Germline assignment: CDR1 LGHDT and CDR2 YNNKEL (reference sequence). CDR3 loop: CASSQEGATSGGAKNIQYF. The CDR3 nucleotides read TGTGCCAGCAGCCAAGAGGGGGCGACTAGCGGGGGTGCCAAAAACATTCAGTACTTC.

The chain employs TRBV12-3 or TRBV12-4 and TRBJ2-5; 7 nucleotides match TRBD2. The CDR3 length is 13 residues. Unmatched junction bases numbered 1, after V lost 2 bases and J lost 4 bases. The CDR3 reads CASSLTGGETQYF. The CDR3 DNA sequence: TGTGCCAGCAGTTTAACGGGGGGAGAGACCCAGTACTTC.

V usage is TRBV2 and J usage is TRBJ2-1; the match to TRBD2 covers 9 bases. Germline V lookup: CDR1 SNHLY, CDR2 FYNNEI. The CDR3 has 15 amino acids. Trimming took 0 bases from V and 6 from J; bases not matched to a gene: 3. The CDR3 nucleotides are TGTGCCAGCAGTGAAGCGGGGGGACTAGCCAATGAGCAGTTCTTC. Protein sequence: CASSEAGGLANEQFF. Based on the CDR3 plus reference TRBV2 and TRBJ2-1, the full variable domain is EPEVTQTPSHQVTQMGQEVILRCVPISNHLYFYWYRQILGQKVEFLVSFYNNEISEKSEIFDDQFSVERPDGSNFTLKIRSTKLEDSAMYFCASSEAGGLANEQFFGPGTRLTVL.

This chain joins TRBV6-5 and TRBJ2-3, with a weak D call TRBD2 (6 bases). V was pared by 4 bases and J by 0 bases, with 14 bases between. The CDR3 consists of 16 residues. Germline-derived CDR1 and CDR2 are MNHEY and SVGAGI. The CDR3 here is CASSLRFAGSTDTQYF. CDR3 DNA sequence: TGTGCCAGCAGTTTAAGGTTTGCGGGGAGCACAGATACGCAGTATTTT.